The sequence of this T cell receptor beta chain was determined in a study of cytomegalovirus exposure and HLA in healthy donors. The PCR was carried out with 60 Vbeta primers and 13 Jbeta primers. Sequenced by immunoSEQ multiplex PCR; TCRdb stores in-frame clones only, minus some. The data contain approximately 150,000 clones, about two thirds of them singletons. With 7 bases removed from V and 4 bases from J, the gap between germline ends came to 10 bases. Germline V lookup: CDR1 DFQATT, CDR2 SNEGSKA (reference sequence). CDR3 size: 11 residues. The chain has TRBV20-1 and TRBJ1-2, with a weak D call TRBD1 (6 bases). The TCR comes from a human donor in good health. What was sequenced was PBMCs. The CDR3 sequence: CSVLDSYGYTF. In DNA, the CDR3 is TGCAGTGTCCTGGACAGCTATGGCTACACCTTC.